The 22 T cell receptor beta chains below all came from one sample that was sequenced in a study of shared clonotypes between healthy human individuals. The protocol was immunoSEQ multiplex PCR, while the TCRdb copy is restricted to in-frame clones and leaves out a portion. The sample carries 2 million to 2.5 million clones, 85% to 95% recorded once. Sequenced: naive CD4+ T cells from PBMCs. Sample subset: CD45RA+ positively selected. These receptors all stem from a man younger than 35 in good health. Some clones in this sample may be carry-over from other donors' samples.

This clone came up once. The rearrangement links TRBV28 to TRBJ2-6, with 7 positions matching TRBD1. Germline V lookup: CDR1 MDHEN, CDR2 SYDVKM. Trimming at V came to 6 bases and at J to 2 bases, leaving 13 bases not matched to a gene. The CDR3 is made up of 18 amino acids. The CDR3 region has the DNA TGTGCCAGCAGCTCAACAGGGGAAAGTGTTCCTGGGGCCAACGTCCTGACTTTC. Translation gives CASSSTGESVPGANVLTF.

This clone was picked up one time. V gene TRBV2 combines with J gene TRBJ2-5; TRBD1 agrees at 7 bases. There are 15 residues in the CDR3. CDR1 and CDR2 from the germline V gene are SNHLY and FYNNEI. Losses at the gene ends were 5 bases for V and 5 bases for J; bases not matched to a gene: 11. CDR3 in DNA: TGTGCCAGCAGTCCTCGTCGGACAGGCGGGGAGACCCAGTACTTC. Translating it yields CASSPRRTGGETQYF.

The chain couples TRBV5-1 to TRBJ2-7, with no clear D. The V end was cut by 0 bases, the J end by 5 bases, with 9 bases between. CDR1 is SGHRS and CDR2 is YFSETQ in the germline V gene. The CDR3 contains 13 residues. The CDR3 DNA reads TGCGCCAGCAGCTTGGCCCAGATGGACGAGCAGTACTTC. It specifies CASSLAQMDEQYF.

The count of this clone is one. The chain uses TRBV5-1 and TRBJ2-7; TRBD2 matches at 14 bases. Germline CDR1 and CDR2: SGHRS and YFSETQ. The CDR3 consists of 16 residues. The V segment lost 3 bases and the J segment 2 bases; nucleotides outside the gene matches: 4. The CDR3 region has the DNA TGCGCCAGCAGCTCGGGGACTAGCGGGGGCCCCTACGAGCAGTACTTC. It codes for CASSSGTSGGPYEQYF.

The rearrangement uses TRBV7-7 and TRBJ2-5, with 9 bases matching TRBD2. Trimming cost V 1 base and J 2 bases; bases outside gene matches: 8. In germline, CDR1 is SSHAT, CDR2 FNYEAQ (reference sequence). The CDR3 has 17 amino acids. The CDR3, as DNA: TGTGCCAGCAGCTTAGTCCGGACTAGCGTAACACAAGAGACCCAGTACTTC. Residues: CASSLVRTSVTQETQYF.

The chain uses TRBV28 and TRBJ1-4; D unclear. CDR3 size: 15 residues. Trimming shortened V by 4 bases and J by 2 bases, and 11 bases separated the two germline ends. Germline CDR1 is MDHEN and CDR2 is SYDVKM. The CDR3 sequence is CASSSFPGTNEKLFF. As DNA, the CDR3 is TGTGCCAGCAGTTCCTTCCCCGGGACTAATGAAAAACTGTTTTTT.

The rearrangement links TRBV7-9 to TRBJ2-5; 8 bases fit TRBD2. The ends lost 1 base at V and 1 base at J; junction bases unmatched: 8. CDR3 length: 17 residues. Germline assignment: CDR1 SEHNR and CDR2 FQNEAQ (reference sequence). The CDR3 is CASSLGNYGGAQETQYF. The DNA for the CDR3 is TGTGCCAGCAGCTTAGGGAACTACGGGGGGGCCCAAGAGACCCAGTACTTC. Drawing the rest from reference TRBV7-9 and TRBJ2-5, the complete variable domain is DTGVSQNPRHKITKRGQNVTFRCDPISEHNRLYWYRQTLGQGPEFLTYFQNEAQLEKSRLLSDRFSAERPKGSFSTLEIQRTEQGDSAMYLCASSLGNYGGAQETQYFGPGTRLLVL.

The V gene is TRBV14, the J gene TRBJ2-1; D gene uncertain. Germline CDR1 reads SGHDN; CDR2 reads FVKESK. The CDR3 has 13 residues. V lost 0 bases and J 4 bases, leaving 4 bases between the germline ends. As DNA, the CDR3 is TGTGCCAGCAGCCAAGAACAGTACAATGAGCAGTTCTTC. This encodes CASSQEQYNEQFF.

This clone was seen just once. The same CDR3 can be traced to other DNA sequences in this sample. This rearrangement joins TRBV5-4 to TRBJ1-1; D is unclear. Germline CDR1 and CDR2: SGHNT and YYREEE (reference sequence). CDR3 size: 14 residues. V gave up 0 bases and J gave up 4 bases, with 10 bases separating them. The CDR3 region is CASSLVEGSTEAFF. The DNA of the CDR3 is TGTGCCAGCAGCTTGGTGGAGGGTTCCACTGAAGCTTTCTTT. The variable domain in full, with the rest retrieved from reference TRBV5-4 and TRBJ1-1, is ETGVTQSPTHLIKTRGQQVTLRCSSQSGHNTVSWYQQALGQGPQFIFQYYREEENGRGNFPPRFSGLQFPNYSSELNVNALELDDSALYLCASSLVEGSTEAFFGQGTRLTVV.

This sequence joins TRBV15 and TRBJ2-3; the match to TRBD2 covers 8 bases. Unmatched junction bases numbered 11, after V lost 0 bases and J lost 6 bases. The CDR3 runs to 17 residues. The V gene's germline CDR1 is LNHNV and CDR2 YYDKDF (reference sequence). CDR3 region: CATSRELAGSVPDTQYF. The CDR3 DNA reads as TGTGCCACCAGCAGAGAATTAGCGGGATCTGTCCCGGATACGCAGTATTTT.

The CDR3 bases are TGTGCCAGCAGACCCCCGGGACAGGGTCCGAACACCATATATTTT. Protein sequence: CASRPPGQGPNTIYF. The V gene is TRBV6-5, the J gene TRBJ1-3, with TRBD1 identical over 9 bases. V lost 6 bases and J lost 7; bases outside the gene matches: 10. Germline assignment: CDR1 MNHEY and CDR2 SVGAGI. The CDR3 extends over 15 amino acids.

CDR3 in DNA: TGTGCCAGCAGTGTATCTGCCGGAGTTGCTTTCTTT. Amino acid sequence: CASSVSAGVAFF. This rearrangement joins TRBV6-1 to TRBJ1-1; no definite D call. V was clipped by 4 bases and J by 11 bases, with 14 bases between them. Germline V CDR1 and CDR2: MNHNS, SASEGT. This CDR3 contains 12 residues.

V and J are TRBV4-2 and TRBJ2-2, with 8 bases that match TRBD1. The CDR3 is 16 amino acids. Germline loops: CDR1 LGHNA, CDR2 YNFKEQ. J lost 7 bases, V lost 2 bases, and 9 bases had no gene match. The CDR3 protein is CASSQRQGAAGGELFF. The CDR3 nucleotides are TGTGCCAGCAGCCAACGTCAGGGGGCGGCCGGCGGGGAGCTGTTTTTT.

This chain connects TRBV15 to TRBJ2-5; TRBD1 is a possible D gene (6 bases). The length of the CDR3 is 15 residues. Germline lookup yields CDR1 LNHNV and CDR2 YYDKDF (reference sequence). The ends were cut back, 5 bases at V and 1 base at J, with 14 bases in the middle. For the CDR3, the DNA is TGTGCCACCAGCCAAACAGGGATCCCCCAAGAGACCCAGTACTTC. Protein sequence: CATSQTGIPQETQYF.

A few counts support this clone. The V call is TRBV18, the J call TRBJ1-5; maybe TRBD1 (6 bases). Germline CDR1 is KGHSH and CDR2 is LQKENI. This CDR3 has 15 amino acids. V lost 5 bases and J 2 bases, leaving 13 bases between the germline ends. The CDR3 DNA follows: TGTGCCAGCTCAGCGCCAGGGGCGCGCAATCAGCCCCAGCATTTT. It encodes CASSAPGARNQPQHF.

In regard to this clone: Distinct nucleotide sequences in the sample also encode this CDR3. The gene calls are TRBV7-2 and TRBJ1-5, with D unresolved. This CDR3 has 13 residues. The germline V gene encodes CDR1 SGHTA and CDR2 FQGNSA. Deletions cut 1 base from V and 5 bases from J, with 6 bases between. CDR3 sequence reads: CASSLVRDQPQHF. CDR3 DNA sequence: TGTGCCAGCAGCTTAGTCCGGGATCAGCCCCAGCATTTT.

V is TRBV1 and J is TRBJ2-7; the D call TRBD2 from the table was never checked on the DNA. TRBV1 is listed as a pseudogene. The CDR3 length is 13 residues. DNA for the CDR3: TGCACCAGCACCCATCTAGCGGGGTTTGGGCAGTACTTC. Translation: CTSTHLAGFGQYF.

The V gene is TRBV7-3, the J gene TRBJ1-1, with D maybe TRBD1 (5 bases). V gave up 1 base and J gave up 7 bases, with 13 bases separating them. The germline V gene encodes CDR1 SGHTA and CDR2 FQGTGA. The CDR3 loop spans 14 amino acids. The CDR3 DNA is TGTGCCAGCAGCTTAAGAGGCCCCGACAGTGAAGCTTTCTTT. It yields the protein CASSLRGPDSEAFF.

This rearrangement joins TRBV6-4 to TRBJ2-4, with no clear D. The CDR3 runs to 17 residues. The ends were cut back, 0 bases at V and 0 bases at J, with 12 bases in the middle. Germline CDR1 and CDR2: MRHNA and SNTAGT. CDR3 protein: CASSDSVASIAKNIQYF. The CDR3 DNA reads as TGTGCCAGCAGTGACTCGGTAGCATCCATAGCCAAAAACATTCAGTACTTC.

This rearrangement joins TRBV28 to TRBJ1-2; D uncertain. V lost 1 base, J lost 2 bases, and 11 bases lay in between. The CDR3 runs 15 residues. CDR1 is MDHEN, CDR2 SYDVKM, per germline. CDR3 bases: TGTGCCAGCAGTTTATCCTGGGCGGACAACTATGGCTACACCTTC. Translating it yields CASSLSWADNYGYTF.

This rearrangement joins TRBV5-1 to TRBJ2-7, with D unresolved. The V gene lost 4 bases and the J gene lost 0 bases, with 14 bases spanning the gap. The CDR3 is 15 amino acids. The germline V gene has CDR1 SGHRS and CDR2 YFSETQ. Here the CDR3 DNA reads TGCGCCAGCAGCACAACCGGGCTTGGCTCCTACGAGCAGTACTTC. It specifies CASSTTGLGSYEQYF.

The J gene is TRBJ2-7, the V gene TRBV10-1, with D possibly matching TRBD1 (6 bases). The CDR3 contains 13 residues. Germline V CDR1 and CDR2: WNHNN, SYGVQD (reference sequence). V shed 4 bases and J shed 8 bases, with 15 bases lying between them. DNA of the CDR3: TGCGCCAGCAGTGGGGACACAAGAGGCAAGCAGTACTTC. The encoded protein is CASSGDTRGKQYF.